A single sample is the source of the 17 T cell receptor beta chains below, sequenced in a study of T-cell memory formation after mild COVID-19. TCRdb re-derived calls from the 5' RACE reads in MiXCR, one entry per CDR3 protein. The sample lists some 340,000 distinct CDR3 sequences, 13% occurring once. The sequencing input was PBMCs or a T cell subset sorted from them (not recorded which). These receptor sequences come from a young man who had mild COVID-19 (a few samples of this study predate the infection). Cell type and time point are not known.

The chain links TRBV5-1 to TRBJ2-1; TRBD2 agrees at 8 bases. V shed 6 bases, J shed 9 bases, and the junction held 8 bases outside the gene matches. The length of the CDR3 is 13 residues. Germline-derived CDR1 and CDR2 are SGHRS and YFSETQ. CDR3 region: CASKVGGAFEQFF. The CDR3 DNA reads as TGCGCCAGCAAGGTCGGGGGGGCATTTGAGCAGTTCTTC.

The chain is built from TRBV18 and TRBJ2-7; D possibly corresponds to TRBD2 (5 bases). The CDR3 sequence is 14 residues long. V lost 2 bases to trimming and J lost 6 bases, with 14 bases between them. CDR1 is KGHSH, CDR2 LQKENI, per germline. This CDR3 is CASSPGGVATEQYF. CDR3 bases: TGTGCCAGCTCACCAGGTGGGGTAGCGACCGAGCAGTACTTC.

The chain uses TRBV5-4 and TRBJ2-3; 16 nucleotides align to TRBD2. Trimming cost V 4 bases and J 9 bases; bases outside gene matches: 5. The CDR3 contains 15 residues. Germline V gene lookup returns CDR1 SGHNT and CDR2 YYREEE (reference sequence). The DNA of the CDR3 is TGTGCCAGCAGCGGGACTAGCGGGGGGGTTGACACGCAGTATTTT. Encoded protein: CASSGTSGGVDTQYF.

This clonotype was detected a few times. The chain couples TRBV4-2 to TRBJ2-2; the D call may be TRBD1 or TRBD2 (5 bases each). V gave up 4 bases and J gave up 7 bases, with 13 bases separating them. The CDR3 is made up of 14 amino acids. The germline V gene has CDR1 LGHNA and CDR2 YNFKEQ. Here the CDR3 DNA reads TGTGCCAGCAGCCTTATTCGGGACGGCGGGGAGCTGTTTTTT. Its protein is CASSLIRDGGELFF.

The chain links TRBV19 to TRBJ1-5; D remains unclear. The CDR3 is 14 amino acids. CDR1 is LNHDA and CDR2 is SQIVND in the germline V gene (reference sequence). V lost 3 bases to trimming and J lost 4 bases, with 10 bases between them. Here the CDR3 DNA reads TGTGCCAGTAGTATGATCGCGGGGAATCAGCCCCAGCATTTT. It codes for CASSMIAGNQPQHF.

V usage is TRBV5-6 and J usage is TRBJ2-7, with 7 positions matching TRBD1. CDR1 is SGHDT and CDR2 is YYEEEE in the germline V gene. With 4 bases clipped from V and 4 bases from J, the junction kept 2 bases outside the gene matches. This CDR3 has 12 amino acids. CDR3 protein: CASSMGQYEQYV. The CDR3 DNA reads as TGTGCCAGCAGCATGGGACAGTACGAGCAGTACGTC.

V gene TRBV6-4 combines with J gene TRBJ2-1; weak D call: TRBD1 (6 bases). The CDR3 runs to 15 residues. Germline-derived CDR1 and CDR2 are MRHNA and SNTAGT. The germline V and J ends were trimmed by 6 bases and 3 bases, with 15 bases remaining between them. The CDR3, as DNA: TGTGCCAGCAGGGGGGAAACAGGGAACTACAATGAGCAGTTCTTC. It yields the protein CASRGETGNYNEQFF.

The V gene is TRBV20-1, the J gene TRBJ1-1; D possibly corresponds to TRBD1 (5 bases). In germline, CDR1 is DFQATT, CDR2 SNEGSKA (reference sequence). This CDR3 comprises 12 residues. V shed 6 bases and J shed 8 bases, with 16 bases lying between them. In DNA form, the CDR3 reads TGCAGTGCGGGGGTCCCATCCCGCGAAGCTTTCTTT. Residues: CSAGVPSREAFF.

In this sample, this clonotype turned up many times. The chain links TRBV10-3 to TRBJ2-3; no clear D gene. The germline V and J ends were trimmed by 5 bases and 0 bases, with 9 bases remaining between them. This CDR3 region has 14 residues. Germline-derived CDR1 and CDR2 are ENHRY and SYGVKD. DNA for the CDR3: TGTGCCATCAGTCTAGTCCTTAGCACAGATACGCAGTATTTT. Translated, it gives CAISLVLSTDTQYF.

CDR3 coding DNA: TGTGCCAGCAGCTTAGCGCGGGGGCTAGCGGGTACCTACGAGCAGTACGTC. It encodes CASSLARGLAGTYEQYV. The chain carries TRBV7-9 and TRBJ2-7, with 8 nucleotides matching TRBD2. CDR3 length: 17 amino acids. From germline, CDR1 is SEHNR and CDR2 FQNEAQ (reference sequence). V lost 0 bases and J lost 2; bases outside the gene matches: 9.

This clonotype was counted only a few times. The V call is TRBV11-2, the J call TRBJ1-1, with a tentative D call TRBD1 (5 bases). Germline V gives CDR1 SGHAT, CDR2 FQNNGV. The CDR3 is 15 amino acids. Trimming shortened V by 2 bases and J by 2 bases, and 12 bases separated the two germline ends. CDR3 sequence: CASSLLGGVNTEAFF. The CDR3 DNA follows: TGTGCCAGCAGCTTATTAGGAGGGGTTAACACTGAAGCTTTCTTT.

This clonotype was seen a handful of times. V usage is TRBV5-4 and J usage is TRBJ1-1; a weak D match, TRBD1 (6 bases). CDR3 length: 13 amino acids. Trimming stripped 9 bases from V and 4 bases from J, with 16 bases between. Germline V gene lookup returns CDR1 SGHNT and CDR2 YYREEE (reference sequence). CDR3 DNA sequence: TGTGCCACTACGAGGGGGGGGAGCACTGAAGCTTTCTTT. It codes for CATTRGGSTEAFF.

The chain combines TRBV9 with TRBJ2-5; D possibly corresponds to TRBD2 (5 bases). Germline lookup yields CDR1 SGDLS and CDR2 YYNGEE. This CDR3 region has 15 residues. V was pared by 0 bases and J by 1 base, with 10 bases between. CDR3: CASSVAEAVQETQYF. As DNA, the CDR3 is TGTGCCAGCAGCGTAGCTGAAGCGGTCCAAGAGACCCAGTACTTC.

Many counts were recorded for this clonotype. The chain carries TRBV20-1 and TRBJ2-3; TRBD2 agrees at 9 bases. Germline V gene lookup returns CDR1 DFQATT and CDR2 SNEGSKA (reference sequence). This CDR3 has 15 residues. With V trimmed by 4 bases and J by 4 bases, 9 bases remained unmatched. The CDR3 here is CSAKMGGGASDTQYF. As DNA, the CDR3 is TGCAGTGCTAAAATGGGCGGGGGGGCATCAGATACGCAGTATTTT.

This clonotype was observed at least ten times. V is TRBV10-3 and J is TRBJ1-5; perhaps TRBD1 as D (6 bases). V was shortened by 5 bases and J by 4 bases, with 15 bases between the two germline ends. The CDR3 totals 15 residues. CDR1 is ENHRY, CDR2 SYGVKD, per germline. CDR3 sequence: CAISLGQGQNQPQHF. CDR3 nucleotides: TGTGCCATCAGTTTGGGTCAGGGACAAAATCAGCCCCAGCATTTT.

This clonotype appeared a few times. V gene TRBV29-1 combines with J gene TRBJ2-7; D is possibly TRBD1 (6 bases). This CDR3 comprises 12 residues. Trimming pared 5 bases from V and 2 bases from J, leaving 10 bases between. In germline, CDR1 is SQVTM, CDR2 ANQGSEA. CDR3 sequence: CSVRTETYEQYV. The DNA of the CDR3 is TGCAGCGTTCGGACAGAAACCTACGAGCAGTACGTC.

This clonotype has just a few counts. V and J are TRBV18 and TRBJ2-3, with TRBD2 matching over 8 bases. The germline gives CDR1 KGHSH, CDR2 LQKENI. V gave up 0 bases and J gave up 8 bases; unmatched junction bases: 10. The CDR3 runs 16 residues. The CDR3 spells CASSPPVGGVQGTQYF. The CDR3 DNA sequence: TGTGCCAGCTCACCACCGGTCGGGGGGGTCCAGGGTACGCAGTATTTT.